A single sample is the source of the 10 T cell receptor beta chains below, sequenced in a study of CD8 T cells in Susac syndrome. A quantity of about 0.5 to 1 ug RNA underwent reverse transcription using random hexamers. One entry per CDR3 protein results from TCRdb running MiXCR on the immunoSEQ multiplex PCR reads. This sample has about 210,000 distinct CDR3 sequences; about 94% occur once, and the top ten carry 0.1%. Material for sequencing was CD4+ T cells from PBMCs. Every receptor here comes from a human donor in good health.

The chain links TRBV29-1 to TRBJ1-1, with 7 bases fitting TRBD1. The CDR3 spans 16 residues. CDR1 and CDR2 from the germline V gene are SQVTM and ANQGSEA. The V gene end was trimmed by 6 bases and the J gene end by 3 bases; junction bases not matched to a gene: 16. The CDR3 bases are TGCAGCGTCGTTCCAGGACAGGCCAGGGGTTACACTGAAGCTTTCTTT. This sequence encodes CSVVPGQARGYTEAFF.

J is TRBJ1-5 and V is TRBV7-8; D is undetermined. This CDR3 is 16 amino acids long. Trimming pared 2 bases from V and 0 bases from J, leaving 11 bases between. The germline gives CDR1 SGHVS, CDR2 FQNEAQ. The chain's CDR3 is CASSLSGRYSNQPQHF. For the CDR3, the DNA is TGTGCCAGCAGCTTATCTGGCAGATATAGCAATCAGCCCCAGCATTTT.

This clonotype was seen more than once but under ten times. The chain uses TRBV19 and TRBJ2-1, with a possible D match to TRBD1 (6 bases). Trimming removed 7 bases at V and 2 bases at J, with 9 bases between. CDR1 is LNHDA, CDR2 SQIVND, per germline (reference sequence). This CDR3 has 13 amino acids. The CDR3 loop reads CASKQGTYNEQFF. CDR3 DNA: TGTGCCAGTAAACAGGGAACCTACAATGAGCAGTTCTTC.

V usage is TRBV11-2 and J usage is TRBJ2-5, with D perhaps TRBD2 (6 bases). The CDR3 extends over 15 amino acids. Germline V gives CDR1 SGHAT, CDR2 FQNNGV. V was pared by 6 bases and J by 5 bases, with 19 bases between. CDR3 sequence reads: CASRVAATATETQYF. For the CDR3, the DNA is TGTGCCAGCAGAGTAGCGGCTACCGCTACGGAGACCCAGTACTTC.

This chain uses TRBV10-3 with TRBJ2-5; D tentatively reads TRBD1 or TRBD2 (6 bases each). V lost 2 bases, J lost 4 bases, and 11 bases lay in between. The CDR3 spans 14 residues. Germline CDR1 reads ENHRY; CDR2 reads SYGVKD. CDR3 sequence reads: CAISEVGGGETQYF. DNA for the CDR3: TGTGCCATCAGTGAGGTGGGGGGCGGAGAGACCCAGTACTTC.

The chain has TRBV5-1 and TRBJ2-7, with 8 bases fitting TRBD2. The CDR3 contains 15 residues. Germline V gene sequence: CDR1 SGHRS, CDR2 YFSETQ. J lost 3 bases, V lost 0 bases, and 5 bases had no gene match. In DNA form, the CDR3 reads TGCGCCAGCAGCTTGGTTACGGGGGGGCTCTACGAGCAGTACTTC. Residues: CASSLVTGGLYEQYF.

The chain recombines TRBV5-1 with TRBJ2-2; D is ambiguous. The V end was cut by 4 bases, the J end by 5 bases, with 12 bases between. Germline CDR1 and CDR2: SGHRS and YFSETQ. This CDR3 has 14 residues. CDR3 in DNA: TGCGCCAGCAGCGACTTGTGGGGTACCGGGGAGCTGTTTTTT. Translation: CASSDLWGTGELFF.

The chain carries TRBV6-5 and TRBJ1-2; 10 bases are a match to TRBD1. The CDR3 spans 15 residues. Trimming cost V 5 bases and J 7 bases; bases outside gene matches: 10. Germline loops: CDR1 MNHEY, CDR2 SVGAGI. CDR3 protein: CASSTGTGAVGGYTF. The CDR3 DNA follows: TGTGCCAGCAGTACCGGGACAGGGGCGGTAGGTGGCTACACCTTC.

The J gene is TRBJ2-5, the V gene TRBV13; D is uncertain. This CDR3 comprises 13 residues. The germline gives CDR1 PRHDT, CDR2 FYEKMQ (reference sequence). Trimming stripped 3 bases from V and 4 bases from J, with 9 bases between. The CDR3, as DNA: TGTGCCAGCAGCTTCTACCGCGGAGAGACCCAGTACTTC. Amino acid sequence: CASSFYRGETQYF.

The V gene is TRBV7-2, the J gene TRBJ2-3; the D gene is possibly TRBD2 (5 bases). CDR1 and CDR2 (germline): SGHTA, FQGNSA. This CDR3 contains 15 residues. The V end lost 2 bases, the J end lost 0 bases, and 9 bases lay between the germline ends. This CDR3 reads CASSLPEGSTDTQYF. As DNA, the CDR3 is TGTGCCAGCAGCTTACCTGAGGGCAGCACAGATACGCAGTATTTT.